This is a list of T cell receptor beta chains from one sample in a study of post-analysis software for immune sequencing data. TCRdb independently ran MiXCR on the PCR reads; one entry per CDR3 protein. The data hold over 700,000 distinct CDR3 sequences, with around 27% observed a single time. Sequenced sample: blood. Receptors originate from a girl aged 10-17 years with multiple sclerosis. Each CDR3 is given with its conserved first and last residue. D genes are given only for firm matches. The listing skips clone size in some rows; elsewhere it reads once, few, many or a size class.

CDR3 DNA: TGCGCCAGCAGCTTGCTGACTAGCGGCACAGATACGCAGTATTTT
CDR3 protein: CASSLLTSGTDTQYF
V gene: TRBV5-1
J gene: TRBJ2-3
D gene: TRBD2
clone size: few

CDR3 DNA: TGTGCCAGCAGCGTCGGGACAGAACCCCTCCGGCAGTACTTC
CDR3 protein: CASSVGTEPLRQYF
V gene: TRBV9
J gene: TRBJ2-7
D gene: TRBD1
clone size: NA

CDR3 DNA: TGCAGCGTTCGAGGGAGGGCCTTTAGGGATGAGCAGTTCTTC
CDR3 protein: CSVRGRAFRDEQFF
V gene: TRBV29-1
J gene: TRBJ2-1
D gene: TRBD2
clone size: many

CDR3 DNA: TGTGCCAGCAGTTACGGACCAGGGGAGGCGCAGTACTTC
CDR3 protein: CASSYGPGEAQYF
V gene: TRBV6-5
J gene: TRBJ2-7
D gene: NA
clone size: few

CDR3 DNA: TGCGCCAGCAGGGACATAGAGACCCAGTACTTC
CDR3 protein: CASRDIETQYF
V gene: TRBV10-2
J gene: TRBJ2-5
D gene: NA
clone size: few

CDR3 DNA: TGCGCCAGCAGCTTGTTAAGGGGGTCGGGGAGAGAACCCGAGCTGTTTTTT
CDR3 protein: CASSLLRGSGREPELFF
V gene: TRBV5-1
J gene: TRBJ2-2
D gene: NA
clone size: NA

CDR3 DNA: TGCGCCAGCAGCGGCACAAATCGCCATGAGCAGTTCTTC
CDR3 protein: CASSGTNRHEQFF
V gene: TRBV5-1
J gene: TRBJ2-1
D gene: NA
clone size: NA

CDR3 DNA: TGCGCCAGCAGCCACCCGGGAGGGCCGCAGGAGACCCAGTACTTC
CDR3 protein: CASSHPGGPQETQYF
V gene: TRBV4-1
J gene: TRBJ2-5
D gene: TRBD2
clone size: few

CDR3 DNA: TGCAGTGCTCGAGACGACAGCTTCTATGGCTACACCTTC
CDR3 protein: CSARDDSFYGYTF
V gene: TRBV20-1
J gene: TRBJ1-2
D gene: NA
clone size: NA

CDR3 DNA: TGCAGTGCCCTGGGGGCGGGAGGGCCCTTTCGGGAGACCCAGTACTTC
CDR3 protein: CSALGAGGPFRETQYF
V gene: TRBV20-1
J gene: TRBJ2-5
D gene: TRBD2
clone size: NA

CDR3 DNA: TGTGCCAGTAGCCCGGTAGTCGCCGGGGAACTGTTTTTT
CDR3 protein: CASSPVVAGELFF
V gene: TRBV19
J gene: TRBJ2-2
D gene: NA
clone size: NA

CDR3 DNA: TGTGCCGGCAGCCTCATTGGACGGGACGAGACCCAGTACTTC
CDR3 protein: CAGSLIGRDETQYF
V gene: TRBV7-2
J gene: TRBJ2-5
D gene: NA
clone size: NA

CDR3 DNA: TGCAGCGTTGGGACTACCAATGCTGCCTACGAGCAGTACTTC
CDR3 protein: CSVGTTNAAYEQYF
V gene: TRBV29-1
J gene: TRBJ2-7
D gene: NA
clone size: few

CDR3 DNA: TGTGCCAGCAGCCCCAGGGCCGATAATTCACCCCTCCACTTT
CDR3 protein: CASSPRADNSPLHF
V gene: TRBV9
J gene: TRBJ1-6
D gene: NA
clone size: NA

CDR3 DNA: TGTGCCAGCAGCTTAGGGGGTACTCCTTGCAATGAGCAGTTCTTC
CDR3 protein: CASSLGGTPCNEQFF
V gene: TRBV7-2
J gene: TRBJ2-1
D gene: NA
clone size: NA

CDR3 DNA: TGTGCCAGCAGCTTGGTTTGGACAGCGAACACCGGGGAGCTGTTTTTT
CDR3 protein: CASSLVWTANTGELFF
V gene: TRBV5-5
J gene: TRBJ2-2
D gene: NA
clone size: NA

CDR3 DNA: TGTGCCAGCAGCGATTCGTTAGGCGGGAGGGCCTGGGAGACCCAGTACTTC
CDR3 protein: CASSDSLGGRAWETQYF
V gene: TRBV7-8
J gene: TRBJ2-5
D gene: TRBD2
clone size: few

CDR3 DNA: TGCAGTGCAGCTAGCGGGGAAGCCAAAAACATTCAGTACTTC
CDR3 protein: CSAASGEAKNIQYF
V gene: TRBV20-1
J gene: TRBJ2-4
D gene: TRBD2
clone size: few

CDR3 DNA: TGTGCCAGCAGCTTGGACAGACGGAACACTGAAGCTTTCTTT
CDR3 protein: CASSLDRRNTEAFF
V gene: TRBV13
J gene: TRBJ1-1
D gene: NA
clone size: few

CDR3 DNA: TGTGCCAGCAGTTACTCCCCGGAGGCAAGAACAGATACGCAGTATTTT
CDR3 protein: CASSYSPEARTDTQYF
V gene: TRBV6-2/TRBV6-3
J gene: TRBJ2-3
D gene: NA
clone size: few

CDR3 DNA: TGCAGCGTCGGGGGGCGACGGGGGATAACCTACGAGCAGTACTTC
CDR3 protein: CSVGGRRGITYEQYF
V gene: TRBV29-1
J gene: TRBJ2-7
D gene: NA
clone size: once

CDR3 DNA: TGTGCCAGCAGTGCCACCCCGGGACAGGAGAACTATGGCTACACCTTC
CDR3 protein: CASSATPGQENYGYTF
V gene: TRBV27
J gene: TRBJ1-2
D gene: TRBD1
clone size: NA

CDR3 DNA: TGCGCCAGCAGCTTACGGGGAGAGACTGAAGCTTTCTTT
CDR3 protein: CASSLRGETEAFF
V gene: TRBV5-1
J gene: TRBJ1-1
D gene: NA
clone size: NA

CDR3 DNA: TGCAGTGCTAGAGATCCTTTAAGCAGTCCAGATACGCAGTATTTT
CDR3 protein: CSARDPLSSPDTQYF
V gene: TRBV20-1
J gene: TRBJ2-3
D gene: NA
clone size: few

CDR3 DNA: TGTGCCAGCAGCGCAAGAGAGGTGGGGTACGAGCAGTACTTC
CDR3 protein: CASSAREVGYEQYF
V gene: TRBV7-8
J gene: TRBJ2-7
D gene: NA
clone size: NA

CDR3 DNA: TGTGCCAGCACCAATGACAGGGGGCGCTGGAATGAGCAGTTCTTC
CDR3 protein: CASTNDRGRWNEQFF
V gene: TRBV6-2/TRBV6-3
J gene: TRBJ2-1
D gene: TRBD1
clone size: NA

CDR3 DNA: TGTGCCAGCAGCAACCGCCGGGGGAGCTATGGCTACACCTTC
CDR3 protein: CASSNRRGSYGYTF
V gene: TRBV6-2/TRBV6-3
J gene: TRBJ1-2
D gene: NA
clone size: NA

CDR3 DNA: TGTGCCAGCAGCTTACTATCTTGGGGGGGTGATATGGGGAATGAGCAGTTCTTC
CDR3 protein: CASSLLSWGGDMGNEQFF
V gene: TRBV7-8
J gene: TRBJ2-1
D gene: TRBD2
clone size: few

CDR3 DNA: TGTGCCAGTGGAGACAGGCCTTTCTATGGCTACACCTTC
CDR3 protein: CASGDRPFYGYTF
V gene: TRBV6-2/TRBV6-3
J gene: TRBJ1-2
D gene: NA
clone size: NA

CDR3 DNA: TGTGCCAGCAGTCCTAGTCGGGCGCCAGTTTTCTTT
CDR3 protein: CASSPSRAPVFF
V gene: TRBV28
J gene: TRBJ1-1
D gene: NA
clone size: few

CDR3 DNA: TGCAGCGTCCGCTTTCTGGGGGGTTCCTACGAGCAGTACTTC
CDR3 protein: CSVRFLGGSYEQYF
V gene: TRBV29-1
J gene: TRBJ2-7
D gene: NA
clone size: NA

CDR3 DNA: TGCGCCAGCAGCCAAGAGACAGGGGGGAAAATTAATGAAAAACTGTTTTTT
CDR3 protein: CASSQETGGKINEKLFF
V gene: TRBV4-1
J gene: TRBJ1-4
D gene: TRBD1
clone size: once

CDR3 DNA: TGCAGTGCTCCCTTTACCACAGATACGCAGTATTTT
CDR3 protein: CSAPFTTDTQYF
V gene: TRBV20-1
J gene: TRBJ2-3
D gene: NA
clone size: few

CDR3 DNA: TGTGCCAGCAGCCTACAGGGGCGGGGTGCAGATACGCAGTATTTT
CDR3 protein: CASSLQGRGADTQYF
V gene: TRBV27
J gene: TRBJ2-3
D gene: NA
clone size: few

CDR3 DNA: TGTGCCAGCACCCCCGGGACAGGCTGTATGACCCAGTACTTC
CDR3 protein: CASTPGTGCMTQYF
V gene: TRBV25-1
J gene: TRBJ2-5
D gene: TRBD1
clone size: once

CDR3 DNA: TGCAGTGCTAGAGATCTCCTAGCGGGGGGCGACAATGAGCAGTTCTTC
CDR3 protein: CSARDLLAGGDNEQFF
V gene: TRBV20-1
J gene: TRBJ2-1
D gene: TRBD2
clone size: NA

CDR3 DNA: TGCAGCGCGGTGGGACAGTACTATGGCTACACCTTC
CDR3 protein: CSAVGQYYGYTF
V gene: TRBV29-1
J gene: TRBJ1-2
D gene: TRBD1
clone size: many

CDR3 DNA: TGCAGTGCTAGAGTTGCGGACAGGGCCTCACATCCGAACACTGAAGCTTTCTTT
CDR3 protein: CSARVADRASHPNTEAFF
V gene: TRBV20-1
J gene: TRBJ1-1
D gene: TRBD1
clone size: few

CDR3 DNA: TGCAGTGTCCCGGTTCTCCCTGGAAACACCATATATTTT
CDR3 protein: CSVPVLPGNTIYF
V gene: TRBV20-1
J gene: TRBJ1-3
D gene: NA
clone size: NA

CDR3 DNA: TGCGCCAGCAGCTTGGGACAAGGAAAGGGCACTGAAGCTTTCTTT
CDR3 protein: CASSLGQGKGTEAFF
V gene: TRBV5-1
J gene: TRBJ1-1
D gene: NA
clone size: NA

CDR3 DNA: TGTGCCAGCAGCTTAGTGAGAGACGAAGTGTACTATGGCTACACCTTC
CDR3 protein: CASSLVRDEVYYGYTF
V gene: TRBV7-9
J gene: TRBJ1-2
D gene: NA
clone size: NA